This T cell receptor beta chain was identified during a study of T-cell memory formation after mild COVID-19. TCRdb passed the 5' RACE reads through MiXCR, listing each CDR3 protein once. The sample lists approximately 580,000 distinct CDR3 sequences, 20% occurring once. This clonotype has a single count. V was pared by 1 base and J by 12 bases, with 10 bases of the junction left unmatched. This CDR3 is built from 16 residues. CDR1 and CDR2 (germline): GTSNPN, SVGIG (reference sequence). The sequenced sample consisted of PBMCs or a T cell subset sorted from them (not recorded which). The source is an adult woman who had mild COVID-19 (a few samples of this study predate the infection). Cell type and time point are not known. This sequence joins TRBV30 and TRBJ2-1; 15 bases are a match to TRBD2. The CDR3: CAWSEGLAGGFDVQFF. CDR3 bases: TGTGCCTGGAGTGAGGGACTAGCGGGGGGTTTTGATGTGCAGTTCTTC.